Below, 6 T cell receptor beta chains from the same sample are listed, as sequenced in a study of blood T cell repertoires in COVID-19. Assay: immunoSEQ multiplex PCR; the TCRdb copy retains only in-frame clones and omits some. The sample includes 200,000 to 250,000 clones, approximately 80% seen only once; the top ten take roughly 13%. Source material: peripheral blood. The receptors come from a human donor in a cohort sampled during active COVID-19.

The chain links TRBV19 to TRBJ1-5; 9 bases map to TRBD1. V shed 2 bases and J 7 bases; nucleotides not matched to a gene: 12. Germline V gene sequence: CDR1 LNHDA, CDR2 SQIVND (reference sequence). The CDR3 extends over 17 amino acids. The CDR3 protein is CASSITQGAVPRQPQHF. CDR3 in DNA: TGTGCCAGTAGTATAACACAGGGGGCTGTCCCCCGCCAGCCCCAGCATTTT.

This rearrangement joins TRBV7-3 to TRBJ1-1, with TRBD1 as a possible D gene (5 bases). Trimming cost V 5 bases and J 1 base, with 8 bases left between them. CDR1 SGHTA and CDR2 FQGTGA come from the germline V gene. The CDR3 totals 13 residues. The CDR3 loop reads CASSPGPNTEAFF. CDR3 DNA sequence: TGTGCCAGCAGCCCAGGGCCGAACACTGAAGCTTTCTTT.

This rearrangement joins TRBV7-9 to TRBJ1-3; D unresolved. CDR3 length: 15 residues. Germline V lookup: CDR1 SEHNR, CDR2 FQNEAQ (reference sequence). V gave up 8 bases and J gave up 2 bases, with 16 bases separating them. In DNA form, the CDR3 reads TGTGCCAGCCAAACTGGCGGAGGGACTGGAAACACCATATATTTT. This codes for CASQTGGGTGNTIYF.

CDR3 sequence reads: CACLGATTYEQYF. In nucleotides, the CDR3 is TGTGCCTGCTTGGGGGCGACCACCTACGAGCAGTACTTC. V is TRBV28 and J is TRBJ2-7; D is perhaps TRBD1 (6 bases). Germline CDR1 is MDHEN and CDR2 is SYDVKM. The V end was cut by 11 bases, the J end by 2 bases, with 16 bases between. The CDR3 runs 13 residues.

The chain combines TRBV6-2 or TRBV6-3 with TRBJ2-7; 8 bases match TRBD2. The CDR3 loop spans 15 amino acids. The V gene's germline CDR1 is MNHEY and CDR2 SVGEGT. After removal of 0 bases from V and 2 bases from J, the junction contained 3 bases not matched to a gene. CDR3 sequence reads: CASSYSRGVAYEQYF. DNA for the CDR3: TGTGCCAGCAGTTACTCGCGGGGGGTCGCCTACGAGCAGTACTTC.

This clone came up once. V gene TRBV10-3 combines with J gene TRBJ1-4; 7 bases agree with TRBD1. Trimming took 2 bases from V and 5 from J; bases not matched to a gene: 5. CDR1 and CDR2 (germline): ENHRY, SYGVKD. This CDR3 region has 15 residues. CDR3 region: CAISEQGQKNEKLFF. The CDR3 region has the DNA TGTGCCATCAGTGAGCAGGGACAGAAAAATGAAAAACTGTTTTTT.